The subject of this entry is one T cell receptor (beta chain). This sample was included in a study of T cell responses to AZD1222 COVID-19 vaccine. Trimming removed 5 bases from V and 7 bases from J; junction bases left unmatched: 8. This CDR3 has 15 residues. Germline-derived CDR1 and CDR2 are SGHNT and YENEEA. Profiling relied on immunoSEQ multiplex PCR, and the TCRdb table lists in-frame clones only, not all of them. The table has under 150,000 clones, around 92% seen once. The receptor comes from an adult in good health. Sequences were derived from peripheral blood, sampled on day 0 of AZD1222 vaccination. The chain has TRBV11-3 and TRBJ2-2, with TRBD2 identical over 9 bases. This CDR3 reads CASSPGLADGGELFF. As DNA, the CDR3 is TGTGCCAGCAGCCCGGGACTAGCCGATGGCGGGGAGCTGTTTTTT.